One and the same sample provided the 20 T cell receptor beta chains below, sequenced in a study of CD8+ T cells in alopecia areata. Once RNA had been extracted, it was reverse transcribed into cDNA to act as the sequencing template. Produced via immunoSEQ multiplex PCR; TCRdb's table is partial and in-frame only. The sample has 150,000 to 200,000 clones; roughly three fifths are singletons. The sample's treatment: oral pan-JAK inhibitor, 5-10 mg twice daily. The sample consisted of CD8+ T cells sorted from blood, taken at week 24, from a patient treated with tofacitinib. Every receptor here comes from a human donor with alopecia areata.

The rearrangement joins TRBV7-9 to TRBJ2-7; maybe TRBD1 (5 bases). Germline values: CDR1 SEHNR, CDR2 FQNEAQ (reference sequence). There are 16 residues in the CDR3. Trimming took 5 bases from V and 0 from J, leaving 17 bases between them. The CDR3 DNA is TGTGCCAGCAGCCCCACCACCCGACAGAGCTCCTACGAGCAGTACTTC. This gives the protein CASSPTTRQSSYEQYF.

The genes are TRBV7-2 and TRBJ1-2; a weak D match, TRBD1 (5 bases). The V gene lost 1 base and the J gene lost 6 bases, with 12 bases spanning the gap. This CDR3 is 14 amino acids long. Germline loops: CDR1 SGHTA, CDR2 FQGNSA. The CDR3 here is CASSLVPGPDGYTF. CDR3 bases: TGTGCCAGCAGCTTAGTACCGGGGCCCGATGGCTACACCTTC.

This clone was picked up a small number of times. The chain employs TRBV7-9 and TRBJ2-7; D remains ambiguous. Germline lookup yields CDR1 SEHNR and CDR2 FQNEAQ (reference sequence). The CDR3 consists of 14 residues. Trimming pared 2 bases from V and 0 bases from J, leaving 8 bases between. The DNA for the CDR3 is TGTGCCAGCAGCTTACTTCCAAGCTCCTACGAGCAGTACTTC. It translates to CASSLLPSSYEQYF.

This clone was counted only a few times. The chain combines TRBV27 with TRBJ2-1; no firm D call. Deletions cut 6 bases from V and 2 bases from J, with 8 bases between. The germline V gene has CDR1 MNHEY and CDR2 SMNVEV (reference sequence). This CDR3 comprises 13 residues. DNA for the CDR3: TGTGCCAGCAGCCCAGACACCTACAATGAGCAGTTCTTC. Encoded protein: CASSPDTYNEQFF.

This clone was observed a handful of times. The chain employs TRBV29-1 and TRBJ2-3; D may correspond to TRBD1 or TRBD2 (5 bases each). Germline assignment: CDR1 SQVTM and CDR2 ANQGSEA. This CDR3 has 15 amino acids. Trimming left V 4 bases short and J 7 bases short, with 21 bases between. For the CDR3, the DNA is TGCAGCGTTGGAAACCGGGACGGAAGGGCCAATACGCAGTATTTT. Amino acids: CSVGNRDGRANTQYF.

The chain is built from TRBV27 and TRBJ1-2, with D perhaps matching TRBD1 (5 bases). There are 14 residues in the CDR3. Trimming removed 9 bases at V and 4 bases at J, with 18 bases between. The V gene's germline CDR1 is MNHEY and CDR2 SMNVEV (reference sequence). The CDR3 DNA is TGTGCCAGTAGGTCTGGGGGATCGAGCTATGGCTACACCTTC. It yields the protein CASRSGGSSYGYTF.

This clone occurred a few times. The J gene is TRBJ2-1, the V gene TRBV5-6; unclear D gene. Trimming stripped 0 bases from V and 9 bases from J, with 7 bases between. The CDR3 sequence is 12 residues long. Germline CDR1 is SGHDT and CDR2 is YYEEEE. The CDR3 protein is CASSLGTGEQFF. The CDR3 DNA is TGTGCCAGCAGCTTGGGTACGGGTGAGCAGTTCTTC.

CDR3 sequence: CASSLGSVYEQFF. CDR3 bases: TGTGCCAGCAGCTTAGGCTCAGTCTATGAGCAGTTCTTC. V usage is TRBV13 and J usage is TRBJ2-1; the D is unclear. Germline CDR1 reads PRHDT; CDR2 reads FYEKMQ (reference sequence). This CDR3 is 13 amino acids long. Trimming shortened V by 0 bases and J by 8 bases, and 8 bases separated the two germline ends. Full variable domain (outside the CDR3, taken from reference TRBV13 and TRBJ2-1): AAGVIQSPRHLIKEKRETATLKCYPIPRHDTVYWYQQGPGQDPQFLISFYEKMQSDKGSIPDRFSAQQFSDYHSELNMSSLELGDSALYFCASSLGSVYEQFFGPGTRLTVL.

This clone has more than one count but fewer than ten. The rearrangement joins TRBV29-1 to TRBJ1-5, with D tentatively TRBD1 (6 bases). The germline V gene has CDR1 SQVTM and CDR2 ANQGSEA. The CDR3 has 14 amino acids. The germline V and J ends were trimmed by 4 bases and 4 bases, with 14 bases remaining between them. As DNA, the CDR3 is TGCAGCGTTGCCCCAGGACAGCATAATCAGCCCCAGCATTTT. This translates into CSVAPGQHNQPQHF.

The rearrangement uses TRBV19 and TRBJ2-5; 12 bases match TRBD2. The junction had 13 bases not matched to a gene; V was cut back by 0 bases and J by 5 bases. This CDR3 has 19 amino acids. Germline assignment: CDR1 LNHDA and CDR2 SQIVND (reference sequence). The CDR3 DNA reads as TGTGCCAGTAGTATAGACCTCCCAGCTAGCGGGGGGGCAGCGGAGACCCAGTACTTC. It specifies CASSIDLPASGGAAETQYF.

The V and J genes are TRBV29-1 and TRBJ1-1; D unresolved. Trimming left V 3 bases short and J 3 bases short, with 8 bases between. Germline CDR1 SQVTM, CDR2 ANQGSEA. CDR3 size: 12 residues. The CDR3 loop reads CSVENRDTEAFF. In DNA form, the CDR3 reads TGCAGCGTTGAGAACAGAGACACTGAAGCTTTCTTT.

J is TRBJ1-2 and V is TRBV30, with 9 positions matching TRBD1. V trimming: 6 bases; J trimming: 5 bases; junction bases outside the gene matches: 4. The CDR3 runs 12 residues. Germline V CDR1 and CDR2: GTSNPN, SVGIG (reference sequence). The CDR3 sequence: CACVGQGYGYTF. CDR3 coding DNA: TGTGCCTGTGTGGGACAGGGATATGGCTACACCTTC.

The chain employs TRBV13 and TRBJ1-6, with TRBD1 as a possible D gene (6 bases). The CDR3 is made up of 17 amino acids. V was clipped by 0 bases and J by 0 bases, with 9 bases between them. Germline V gene sequence: CDR1 PRHDT, CDR2 FYEKMQ (reference sequence). In DNA, the CDR3 is TGTGCCAGCAGCTTAGGGGGGACAAGCTCCTATAATTCACCCCTCCACTTT. Protein sequence: CASSLGGTSSYNSPLHF.

J is TRBJ1-5 and V is TRBV28; D ambiguous. The CDR3 spans 14 residues. V was trimmed by 1 base and J by 7 bases, leaving 11 bases between them. Germline assignment: CDR1 MDHEN and CDR2 SYDVKM. CDR3 sequence: CASSLSFITQPQHF. The CDR3 DNA reads TGTGCCAGCAGTTTATCCTTCATCACACAGCCCCAGCATTTT.

This clone was counted between two and nine times. This rearrangement joins TRBV29-1 to TRBJ1-2; 8 nucleotides agree with TRBD1. CDR3 size: 15 residues. The germline V gene has CDR1 SQVTM and CDR2 ANQGSEA. The trim removed 1 base at V and 0 bases at J, leaving 4 bases unmatched. In DNA form, the CDR3 reads TGCAGCGTTGAAGCCGGACAGGGAACTAACTATGGCTACACCTTC. Translated, it gives CSVEAGQGTNYGYTF.

The table lists this clone with a few counts. The chain couples TRBV7-3 to TRBJ1-1; the match to TRBD1 covers 8 bases. CDR1 and CDR2 (germline): SGHTA, FQGTGA. With V trimmed by 3 bases and J by 3 bases, 6 bases remained unmatched. The CDR3 spans 15 residues. CDR3 nucleotides: TGTGCCAGCAGCTTCACAGGGGGGTCAGACACTGAAGCTTTCTTT. The encoded protein is CASSFTGGSDTEAFF. The full variable domain, in which reference TRBV7-3 and TRBJ1-1 provide the parts outside the CDR3, is GAGVSQTPSNKVTEKGKYVELRCDPISGHTALYWYRQSLGQGPEFLIYFQGTGAADDSGLPNDRFFAVRPEGSVSTLKIQRTERGDSAVYLCASSFTGGSDTEAFFGQGTRLTVV.

The chain is built from TRBV4-1 and TRBJ1-5; unclear D gene. Germline V CDR1 and CDR2: MGHRA, YSYEKL. Trimming took 3 bases from V and 3 from J, leaving 3 bases between them. This CDR3 spans 12 amino acids. The CDR3 DNA sequence: TGCGCCAGCAGCCAGTCCAATCAGCCCCAGCATTTT. It encodes CASSQSNQPQHF.

V and J are TRBV13 and TRBJ2-1; possible D gene TRBD2, 5 bases. Per the germline V gene, CDR1 is PRHDT and CDR2 is FYEKMQ (reference sequence). CDR3 length equals 14 residues. Between the trimmed V and J ends, which lost 4 bases and 3 bases, there was a span of 10 bases. The CDR3 DNA sequence: TGTGCCAGCAGCTATGGACTGGGCTACAATGAGCAGTTCTTC. It specifies CASSYGLGYNEQFF.

This rearrangement joins TRBV27 to TRBJ2-1; TRBD1 matches at 7 bases. V lost 1 base and J lost 5; bases outside the gene matches: 5. Germline loops: CDR1 MNHEY, CDR2 SMNVEV (reference sequence). CDR3 length: 15 amino acids. CDR3 coding DNA: TGTGCCAGCAGTTTATTGGACAGGCAAGACAATGAGCAGTTCTTC. It translates to CASSLLDRQDNEQFF.

DNA for the CDR3: TGCGCCAGCAGCTTATGGGGACCGATAGTCTACGAGCAGTACTTC. Its translation: CASSLWGPIVYEQYF. The gene calls are TRBV5-1 and TRBJ2-7; D might be TRBD1 or TRBD2, each matching 5 bases. Looked up from germline, CDR1 is SGHRS and CDR2 is YFSETQ. The CDR3 is made up of 15 amino acids. V lost 2 bases, J lost 3 bases, and 15 bases lay in between.